This T cell receptor (beta chain) derives from a study of blood T cell repertoires in COVID-19. Losses at the gene ends were 1 base for V and 6 bases for J; bases not matched to a gene: 8. This CDR3 contains 17 residues. Germline V CDR1 and CDR2: SGHVS, FQNEAQ. Original analysis: Amplification of reference gene primers was used by the study to estimate nucleated cell counts. The data were produced by immunoSEQ multiplex PCR, yet TCRdb's version contains in-frame clones alone and is incomplete. V, J and clone size derive from that table, while D and trimming were established from the DNA sequence. The sample lists 100,000 to 150,000 clones, roughly 72% occurring once.

The TCR sequence derives from a man in his 60s with acute or convalescent COVID-19. What was sequenced was peripheral blood. The chain recombines TRBV7-8 with TRBJ2-2, with 10 bases fitting TRBD1. In nucleotides, the CDR3 is TGTGCCAGCAGCTTAGGTCTGGGACAGGGGTCGCCCGGGGAGCTGTTTTTT. Protein: CASSLGLGQGSPGELFF.